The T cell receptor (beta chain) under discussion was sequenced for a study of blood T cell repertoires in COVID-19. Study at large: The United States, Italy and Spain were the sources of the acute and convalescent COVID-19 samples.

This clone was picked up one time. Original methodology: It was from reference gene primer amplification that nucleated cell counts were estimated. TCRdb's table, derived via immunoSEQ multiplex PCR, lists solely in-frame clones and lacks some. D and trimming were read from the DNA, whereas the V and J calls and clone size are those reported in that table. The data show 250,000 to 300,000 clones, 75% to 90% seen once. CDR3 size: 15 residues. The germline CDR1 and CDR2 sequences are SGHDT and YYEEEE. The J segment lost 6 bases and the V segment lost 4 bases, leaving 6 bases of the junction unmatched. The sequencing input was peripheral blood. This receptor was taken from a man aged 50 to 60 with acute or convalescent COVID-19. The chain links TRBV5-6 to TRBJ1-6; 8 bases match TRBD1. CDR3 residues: CASSMWDRPNSPLHF. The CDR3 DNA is TGTGCCAGCAGCATGTGGGACAGGCCTAATTCACCCCTCCACTTT. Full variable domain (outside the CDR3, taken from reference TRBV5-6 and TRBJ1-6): DAGVTQSPTHLIKTRGQQVTLRCSPKSGHDTVSWYQQALGQGPQFIFQYYEEEERQRGNFPDRFSGHQFPNYSSELNVNALLLGDSALYLCASSMWDRPNSPLHFGNGTRLTVT.